The clone carrying this T cell receptor (beta chain) was picked up a small number of times. Patients sequenced had flow cytometry evidence of CD8+CD57+ cell expansion. This record comes from a study of CD8+CD57+ T cells in acquired aplastic anemia. Study as a whole: An average of roughly 3 ug of DNA was obtained from sorted CD4+ and CD8+ cells.

The use of genomic DNA as template underpinned the TCR beta VDJ and CDR3 profiling. One entry per CDR3 protein, called by TCRdb with MiXCR from the reads. This table holds about 180,000 distinct CDR3 sequences, roughly 48% found once. V gave up 4 bases and J gave up 1 base; unmatched junction bases: 18. This CDR3 has 20 amino acids. Per germline, CDR1 LGHNA and CDR2 YNFKEQ. The sequence derives from a human donor with aplastic anemia. Sequenced material: sorted CD4+, CD8+, or CD8+CD57+ T cells (not recorded which) from PBMCs. The rearrangement joins TRBV4-2 to TRBJ1-3, with 8 bases fitting TRBD1. The CDR3 sequence: CASSREFRSQGASSGNTIYF. The CDR3 DNA is TGTGCCAGCAGCCGGGAGTTCAGATCTCAGGGGGCCTCGTCTGGAAACACCATATATTTT.